Listed here are 18 T cell receptor gamma chains from one sample, sequenced in a study of human gamma delta and Vdelta1 T cells. TCRdb reran clone calling via CATT on the PCR reads. This table holds 7,500 to 10,000 gamma-chain clones, 45% found once. No antigen is known for these receptors. The sequencing sample was made of Vdelta1 gamma-delta T cells from blood grown in culture (DOT cells). The receptor source for this set is a human donor in good health.

This clone has a handful of counts. The chain carries TRGV3 and TRGJ1 or TRGJ2. This CDR3 has 13 amino acids. Germline V gives CDR1 VTNTFY, CDR2 YDVSTARD (reference sequence). J gave up 12 bases and V 3 bases, and 14 bases lay outside the gene matches. The CDR3 DNA is TGTGCCACCTGGGACCCGCTAAGTGAGGGGAAACTCTTT. Encoded protein: CATWDPLSEGKLF.

Details on this clone: Other nucleotide sequences from this sample produce the same CDR3. The chain carries TRGV9 and TRGJ1 or TRGJ2. Trimming took 1 base from V and 2 from J; bases not matched to a gene: 5. CDR1 is GITISATS and CDR2 is ISYDGTV in the germline V gene (reference sequence). This CDR3 region has 14 residues. The CDR3 DNA sequence: TGTGCCTTGTGGGAGGTCCCCTATTATTATAAGAAACTCTTT. Protein sequence: CALWEVPYYYKKLF.

This sequence joins TRGV2 and TRGJ1 or TRGJ2. Germline-derived CDR1 and CDR2 are EGSNGY and YDSYNSKV. This CDR3 has 16 residues. The V and J ends lost 0 bases and 3 bases, in that order; junction bases with no gene match: 11. The CDR3 DNA sequence: TGTGCCACCTGGGACGGGCTCTGGCCCACTTATTATAAGAAACTCTTT. This codes for CATWDGLWPTYYKKLF.

The rearrangement uses TRGV3 and TRGJ1 or TRGJ2. This CDR3 contains 14 residues. The J segment lost 0 bases and the V segment lost 0 bases, leaving 2 bases of the junction unmatched. Germline V gene sequence: CDR1 VTNTFY, CDR2 YDVSTARD (reference sequence). This CDR3 reads CATWDRRNYYKKLF. The CDR3 region has the DNA TGTGCCACCTGGGACAGGCGGAATTATTATAAGAAACTCTTT.

This clone has just a few counts. This chain joins TRGV8 and TRGJ1 or TRGJ2. Per germline, CDR1 VENAVY and CDR2 YDSYNSRV. This CDR3 comprises 14 residues. The V gene end was trimmed by 3 bases and the J gene end by 0 bases; junction bases not matched to a gene: 5. This chain's CDR3 is CATWDGENYYKKLF. The CDR3 DNA sequence: TGTGCCACCTGGGATGGCGAGAATTATTATAAGAAACTCTTT.

This clone has only a few counts. The chain employs TRGV10 and TRGJ1 or TRGJ2. TRGV10 is an ORF; its function is uncertain. Trimming at V came to 8 bases and at J to 1 base, leaving 12 bases not matched to a gene. The CDR3 spans 15 residues. CDR3 sequence (DNA): TGTGCTGCGTGGGATTGGCGGGGAAATTATTATAAGAAACTCTTT. Translating it yields CAAWDWRGNYYKKLF.

This clone was seen a handful of times. This chain joins TRGV3 and TRGJP1. This CDR3 has 15 residues. CDR1 and CDR2 from the germline V gene are VTNTFY and YDVSTARD (reference sequence). With 0 bases clipped from V and 4 bases from J, the junction kept 5 bases outside the gene matches. The CDR3: CATWDRLGTGWFKIF. The CDR3 DNA sequence: TGTGCCACCTGGGACAGGCTGGGCACTGGTTGGTTCAAGATATTT.

This clone rates as medium-sized. The J gene is TRGJ1 or TRGJ2, the V gene TRGV9. With 0 bases clipped from V and 10 bases from J, the junction kept 3 bases outside the gene matches. CDR1 is GITISATS and CDR2 is ISYDGTV in the germline V gene (reference sequence). CDR3 length: 11 amino acids. CDR3 DNA: TGTGCCTTGTGGGAGGTGCAGAAGAAACTCTTT. Protein: CALWEVQKKLF.

A note on this clone: The sample holds other DNA sequences that translate to the same CDR3. This chain joins TRGV4 and TRGJ1 or TRGJ2. Trimming removed 2 bases from V and 7 bases from J; junction bases left unmatched: 5. The CDR3 covers 12 residues. Germline V gene data show CDR1 as EGSTGY and CDR2 as YDSYTSSV. Here the CDR3 DNA reads TGTGCCACCTGGGATGAGAACTATAAGAAACTCTTT. Translation gives CATWDENYKKLF.

This chain joins TRGV2 and TRGJP2. This CDR3 region has 16 residues. The V and J ends lost 0 bases and 6 bases, in that order; junction bases with no gene match: 10. Germline V gene sequence: CDR1 EGSNGY, CDR2 YDSYNSKV. This chain's CDR3 is CATWDGPGIRDWIKTF. The DNA of the CDR3 is TGTGCCACCTGGGACGGGCCGGGCATTCGTGATTGGATCAAGACGTTT.

The chain uses TRGV8 and TRGJP2. J was trimmed by 0 bases and V by 4 bases; bases with no gene match: 5. The CDR3 consists of 15 residues. Germline V gene lookup returns CDR1 VENAVY and CDR2 YDSYNSRV. The CDR3 region has the DNA TGTGCCACCTGGGACGTAAATAGTAGTGATTGGATCAAGACGTTT. Protein product: CATWDVNSSDWIKTF.

This clone was seen only a few times. The gene calls are TRGV2 and TRGJ1 or TRGJ2. Germline assignment: CDR1 EGSNGY and CDR2 YDSYNSKV. This CDR3 region has 14 residues. With 0 bases clipped from V and 2 bases from J, the junction kept 4 bases outside the gene matches. The CDR3 is CATWDGRDYYKKLF. As DNA, the CDR3 is TGTGCCACCTGGGACGGGCGAGATTATTATAAGAAACTCTTT.

Remarks on this clone: A much bigger clone sits one base away, suggesting this may be a read error. This sample includes further DNA sequences coding for the same CDR3. The chain recombines TRGV9 with TRGJ1 or TRGJ2. Germline trimming cut 0 bases from V and 10 bases from J; bases unmatched to any gene: 3. The germline V gene encodes CDR1 GITISATS and CDR2 ISYDGTV (reference sequence). The CDR3 spans 11 residues. The CDR3, as DNA: TGTGCCTTGTGGGAGGTGAGCAAGAAACTCTTT. This codes for CALWEVSKKLF.

The rearrangement uses TRGV10 and TRGJ1 or TRGJ2. TRGV10 has ORF status, its function being uncertain. CDR3 length equals 10 residues. V gave up 9 bases and J gave up 11 bases; unmatched junction bases: 8. The CDR3 DNA sequence: TGTGCTGCGTGTCGTACGGAGAAACTCTTT. This gives the protein CAACRTEKLF.

The chain is built from TRGV10 and TRGJP1. TRGV10 is identified as an open reading frame with a role that is uncertain. After removal of 8 bases from V and 10 bases from J, the junction contained 8 bases not matched to a gene. The CDR3 runs 12 residues. CDR3 nucleotide sequence: TGTGCTGCGTGGGAGGCAACTTGGTTCAAGATATTT. As protein: CAAWEATWFKIF.

This clone was detected a few times. The gene calls are TRGV3 and TRGJ1 or TRGJ2. The CDR3 is 13 residues long. Unmatched junction bases numbered 3, after V lost 2 bases and J lost 2 bases. Germline values: CDR1 VTNTFY, CDR2 YDVSTARD (reference sequence). The CDR3 loop reads CATWDKHYYKKLF. CDR3 coding DNA: TGTGCCACCTGGGACAAACATTATTATAAGAAACTCTTT.

The chain joins TRGV9 to TRGJ1 or TRGJ2. This CDR3 has 14 amino acids. V lost 1 base to trimming and J lost 4 bases; unmatched junction nucleotides: 7. Per germline, CDR1 GITISATS and CDR2 ISYDGTV (reference sequence). Here the CDR3 reads CALWEVHLYYKKLF. The CDR3 DNA reads as TGTGCCTTGTGGGAGGTTCATTTGTATTATAAGAAACTCTTT.

The V and J genes are TRGV10 and TRGJP1. TRGV10 belongs to the ORF category, with a function that is uncertain. The V and J ends lost 8 bases and 9 bases, in that order; junction bases with no gene match: 7. CDR3 length: 12 amino acids. The CDR3, as DNA: TGTGCTGCGTGGGACCCTCGTTGGTTCAAGATATTT. Protein: CAAWDPRWFKIF.